A single sample is the source of the 5 T cell receptor beta chains below, sequenced in a study of T cell repertoires in cytomegalovirus infection. MiXCR, run by TCRdb on the reads, gives a single entry per CDR3 protein. Altogether nearly 550,000 distinct CDR3 sequences are present, approximately 17% being singletons, with the ten largest covering 20% to 30%. The sequencing input was CD8+ T cells from PBMCs. Source of these receptors: a human donor in good health (CMV status not recorded). Some clones in this sample may be carry-over from other donors' samples.

This clonotype has a count of ten or more. This chain links TRBV6-6 with TRBJ1-5; D is unclear. The CDR3 sequence is 15 residues long. The ends were cut back, 2 bases at V and 0 bases at J, with 8 bases in the middle. Germline V gives CDR1 MNHNY, CDR2 SVGAGI (reference sequence). For the CDR3, the DNA is TGTGCCAGCAGTTACACCCAAGATAGCAATCAGCCCCAGCATTTT. Amino acids: CASSYTQDSNQPQHF.

The rearrangement joins TRBV29-1 to TRBJ2-7; 8 nucleotides line up with TRBD1. V trimming: 7 bases; J trimming: 3 bases; junction bases outside the gene matches: 11. Germline-derived CDR1 and CDR2 are SQVTM and ANQGSEA. The CDR3 is 14 residues long. The CDR3 loop reads CSATGTGSLYEQYF. The CDR3 DNA is TGCAGCGCCACCGGGACAGGCTCCCTCTACGAGCAGTACTTC.

At least ten counts were recorded for this clonotype. V gene TRBV11-2 combines with J gene TRBJ2-1, with TRBD2 as a possible D gene (7 bases). The CDR3 covers 21 residues. V was cut by 5 bases and J by 3 bases, with 32 bases left in between. Germline CDR1 SGHAT, CDR2 FQNNGV. CDR3 DNA: TGTGCCAGCAGCCCCCGAGGGGGGGCGAGCCGACCCCCCCTGAACTACAATGAGCAGTTCTTC. The encoded protein is CASSPRGGASRPPLNYNEQFF.

This clonotype appeared a few times. DNA of the CDR3: TGTGCCAGCAGACCAGGGGGGGAGGGCAGGGGGAACATTCAGTACTTC. Its translation: CASRPGGEGRGNIQYF. The chain uses TRBV6-5 and TRBJ2-4; possibly TRBD1 or TRBD2 for D (7 bases each). CDR3 length equals 16 residues. Germline V CDR1 and CDR2: MNHEY, SVGAGI. V was cut by 6 bases and J by 7 bases, with 22 bases left in between.

This chain connects TRBV11-2 to TRBJ2-1, with 12 bases lining up with TRBD2. J lost 15 bases, V lost 1 base, and 7 bases had no gene match. This CDR3 is 14 amino acids long. The V gene's germline CDR1 is SGHAT and CDR2 FQNNGV. The CDR3 protein is CASSLGLAGARRFF. The DNA for the CDR3 is TGTGCCAGCAGCTTAGGACTAGCGGGAGCCAGGCGGTTCTTC.